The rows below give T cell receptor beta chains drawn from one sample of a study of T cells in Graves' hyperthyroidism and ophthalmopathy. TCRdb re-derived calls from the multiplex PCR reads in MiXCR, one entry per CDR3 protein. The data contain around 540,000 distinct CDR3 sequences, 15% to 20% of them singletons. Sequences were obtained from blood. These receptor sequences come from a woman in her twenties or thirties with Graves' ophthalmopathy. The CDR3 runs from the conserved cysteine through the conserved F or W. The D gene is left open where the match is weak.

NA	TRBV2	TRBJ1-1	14	CASLGLRGRTEAFF
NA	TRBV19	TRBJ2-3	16	CASKKSQGWYTDTQYF
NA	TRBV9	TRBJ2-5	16	CASSVSPGAIQETQYF
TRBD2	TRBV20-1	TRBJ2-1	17	CSARDTSGNISYNEQFF
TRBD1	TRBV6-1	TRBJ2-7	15	CASSIDRGSPYEQYF
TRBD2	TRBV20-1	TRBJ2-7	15	CSALSLAGGVYEQYF
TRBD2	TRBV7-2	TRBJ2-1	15	CASSPGTSQSYEQFF
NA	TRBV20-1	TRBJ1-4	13	CSAPPSTNEKLFF
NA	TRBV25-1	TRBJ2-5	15	CASSERGNIGETQYF
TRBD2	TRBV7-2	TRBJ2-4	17	CASSLYFLAGTGDIQYF
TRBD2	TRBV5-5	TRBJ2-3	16	CASSLSSGRLFDTQYF
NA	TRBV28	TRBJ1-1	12	CASSFGNTEAFF
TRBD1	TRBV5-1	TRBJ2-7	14	CASSPGQSPYEQYF
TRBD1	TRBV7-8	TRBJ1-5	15	CASSLRGQGDQPQHF
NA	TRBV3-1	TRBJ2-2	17	CASTLHSGGSNTGELFF
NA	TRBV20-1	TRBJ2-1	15	CSTSRSGSSYNEQFF
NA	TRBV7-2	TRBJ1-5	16	CASSPGTFDSNQPQHF
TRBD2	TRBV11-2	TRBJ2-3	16	CASSPTQRGSRDTQYF
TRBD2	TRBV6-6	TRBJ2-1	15	CASSYSVAGGNEQFF
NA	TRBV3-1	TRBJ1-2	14	CASSPTPTGPGYTF
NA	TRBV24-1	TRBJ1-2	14	CATSDPRDLRGYTF
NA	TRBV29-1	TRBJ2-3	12	CSVDRYTDTQYF
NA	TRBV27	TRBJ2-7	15	CASSHFGGISYEQYF
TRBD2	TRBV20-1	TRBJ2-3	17	CSAGGPGLAGTGDTQYF
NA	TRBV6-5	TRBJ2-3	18	CASSYSGLGRTGTDTQYF
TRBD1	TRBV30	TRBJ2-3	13	CAWIVQGADTQYF
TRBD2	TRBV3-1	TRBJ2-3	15	CASRTSGPSTDTQYF
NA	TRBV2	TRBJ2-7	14	CASNSPKAAYEQYF
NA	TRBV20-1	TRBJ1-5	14	CSAAGDGPNQPQHF
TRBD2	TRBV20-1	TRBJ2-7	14	CSALLAGVAYEQYF